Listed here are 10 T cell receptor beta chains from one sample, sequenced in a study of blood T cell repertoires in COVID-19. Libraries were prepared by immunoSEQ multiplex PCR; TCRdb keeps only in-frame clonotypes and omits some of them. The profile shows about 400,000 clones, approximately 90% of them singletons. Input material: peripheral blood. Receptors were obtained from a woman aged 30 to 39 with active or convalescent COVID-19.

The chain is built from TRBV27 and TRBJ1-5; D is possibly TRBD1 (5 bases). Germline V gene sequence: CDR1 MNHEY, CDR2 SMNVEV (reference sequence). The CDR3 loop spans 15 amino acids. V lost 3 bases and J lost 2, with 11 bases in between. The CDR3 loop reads CASSLGRGGNQPQHF. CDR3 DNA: TGTGCCAGCAGTTTGGGTCGGGGGGGCAATCAGCCCCAGCATTTT.

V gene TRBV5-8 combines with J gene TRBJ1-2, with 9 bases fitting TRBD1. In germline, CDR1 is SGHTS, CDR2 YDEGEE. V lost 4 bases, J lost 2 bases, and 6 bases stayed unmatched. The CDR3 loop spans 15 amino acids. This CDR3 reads CASSIEDRGNYGYTF. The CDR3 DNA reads TGTGCCAGCAGCATTGAGGACAGGGGCAACTATGGCTACACCTTC.

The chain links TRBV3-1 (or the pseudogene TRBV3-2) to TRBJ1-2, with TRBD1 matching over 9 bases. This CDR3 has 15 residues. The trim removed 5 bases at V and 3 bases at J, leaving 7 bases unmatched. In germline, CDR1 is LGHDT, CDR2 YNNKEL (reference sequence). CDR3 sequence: CASSETTGGDYGYTF. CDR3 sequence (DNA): TGTGCCAGCAGCGAGACTACAGGGGGCGACTATGGCTACACCTTC.

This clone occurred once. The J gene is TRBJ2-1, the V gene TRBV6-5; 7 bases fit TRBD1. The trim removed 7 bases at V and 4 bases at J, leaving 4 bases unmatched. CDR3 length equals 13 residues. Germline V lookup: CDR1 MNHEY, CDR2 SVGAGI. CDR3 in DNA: TGTGCCAGCAACCGGGACAGTTACAATGAGCAGTTCTTC. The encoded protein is CASNRDSYNEQFF.

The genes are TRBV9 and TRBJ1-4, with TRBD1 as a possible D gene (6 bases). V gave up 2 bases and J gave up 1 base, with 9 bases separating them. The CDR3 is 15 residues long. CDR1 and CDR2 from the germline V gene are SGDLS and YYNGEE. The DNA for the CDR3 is TGTGCCAGCAGCGTCGGGACAATAACTAATGAAAAACTGTTTTTT. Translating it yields CASSVGTITNEKLFF.

The CDR3 is CASSLDRDRGLYEQYF. The CDR3 DNA reads TGTGCCAGCAGCTTAGATCGAGACAGGGGGCTCTACGAGCAGTACTTC. The V call is TRBV7-8, the J call TRBJ2-7; TRBD1 matches 10 bases. In germline, CDR1 is SGHVS, CDR2 FQNEAQ. The CDR3 totals 16 residues. The trim removed 1 base at V and 3 bases at J, leaving 6 bases unmatched.

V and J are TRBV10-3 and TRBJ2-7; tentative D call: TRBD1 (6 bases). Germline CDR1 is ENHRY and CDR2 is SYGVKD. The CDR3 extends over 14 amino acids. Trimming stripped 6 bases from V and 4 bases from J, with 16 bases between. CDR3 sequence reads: CAISTGTGKYEQYF. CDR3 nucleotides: TGTGCCATCAGCACGGGAACAGGGAAGTACGAGCAGTACTTC.

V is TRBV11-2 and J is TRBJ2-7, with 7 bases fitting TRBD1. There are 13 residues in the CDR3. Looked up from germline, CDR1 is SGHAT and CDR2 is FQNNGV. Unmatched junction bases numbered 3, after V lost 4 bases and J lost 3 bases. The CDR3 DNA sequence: TGTGCCAGCAGCTCCCGGGACAGCTACGAGCAGTACTTC. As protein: CASSSRDSYEQYF.

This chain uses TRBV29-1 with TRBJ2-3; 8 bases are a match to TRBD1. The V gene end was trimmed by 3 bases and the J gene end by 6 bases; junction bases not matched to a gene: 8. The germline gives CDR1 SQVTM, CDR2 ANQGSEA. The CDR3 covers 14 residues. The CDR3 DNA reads TGCAGCGTTGAGGGGGACAGGCCTATTGATACGCAGTATTTT. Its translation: CSVEGDRPIDTQYF.

CDR3: CAIGQVNTEAFF. Written as DNA, the CDR3 is TGTGCCATCGGACAGGTGAACACTGAAGCTTTCTTT. The J gene is TRBJ1-1, the V gene TRBV10-3; 7 bases match TRBD1. The trim removed 8 bases at V and 0 bases at J, leaving 0 bases unmatched. Germline V gene data show CDR1 as ENHRY and CDR2 as SYGVKD. The length of the CDR3 is 12 residues.